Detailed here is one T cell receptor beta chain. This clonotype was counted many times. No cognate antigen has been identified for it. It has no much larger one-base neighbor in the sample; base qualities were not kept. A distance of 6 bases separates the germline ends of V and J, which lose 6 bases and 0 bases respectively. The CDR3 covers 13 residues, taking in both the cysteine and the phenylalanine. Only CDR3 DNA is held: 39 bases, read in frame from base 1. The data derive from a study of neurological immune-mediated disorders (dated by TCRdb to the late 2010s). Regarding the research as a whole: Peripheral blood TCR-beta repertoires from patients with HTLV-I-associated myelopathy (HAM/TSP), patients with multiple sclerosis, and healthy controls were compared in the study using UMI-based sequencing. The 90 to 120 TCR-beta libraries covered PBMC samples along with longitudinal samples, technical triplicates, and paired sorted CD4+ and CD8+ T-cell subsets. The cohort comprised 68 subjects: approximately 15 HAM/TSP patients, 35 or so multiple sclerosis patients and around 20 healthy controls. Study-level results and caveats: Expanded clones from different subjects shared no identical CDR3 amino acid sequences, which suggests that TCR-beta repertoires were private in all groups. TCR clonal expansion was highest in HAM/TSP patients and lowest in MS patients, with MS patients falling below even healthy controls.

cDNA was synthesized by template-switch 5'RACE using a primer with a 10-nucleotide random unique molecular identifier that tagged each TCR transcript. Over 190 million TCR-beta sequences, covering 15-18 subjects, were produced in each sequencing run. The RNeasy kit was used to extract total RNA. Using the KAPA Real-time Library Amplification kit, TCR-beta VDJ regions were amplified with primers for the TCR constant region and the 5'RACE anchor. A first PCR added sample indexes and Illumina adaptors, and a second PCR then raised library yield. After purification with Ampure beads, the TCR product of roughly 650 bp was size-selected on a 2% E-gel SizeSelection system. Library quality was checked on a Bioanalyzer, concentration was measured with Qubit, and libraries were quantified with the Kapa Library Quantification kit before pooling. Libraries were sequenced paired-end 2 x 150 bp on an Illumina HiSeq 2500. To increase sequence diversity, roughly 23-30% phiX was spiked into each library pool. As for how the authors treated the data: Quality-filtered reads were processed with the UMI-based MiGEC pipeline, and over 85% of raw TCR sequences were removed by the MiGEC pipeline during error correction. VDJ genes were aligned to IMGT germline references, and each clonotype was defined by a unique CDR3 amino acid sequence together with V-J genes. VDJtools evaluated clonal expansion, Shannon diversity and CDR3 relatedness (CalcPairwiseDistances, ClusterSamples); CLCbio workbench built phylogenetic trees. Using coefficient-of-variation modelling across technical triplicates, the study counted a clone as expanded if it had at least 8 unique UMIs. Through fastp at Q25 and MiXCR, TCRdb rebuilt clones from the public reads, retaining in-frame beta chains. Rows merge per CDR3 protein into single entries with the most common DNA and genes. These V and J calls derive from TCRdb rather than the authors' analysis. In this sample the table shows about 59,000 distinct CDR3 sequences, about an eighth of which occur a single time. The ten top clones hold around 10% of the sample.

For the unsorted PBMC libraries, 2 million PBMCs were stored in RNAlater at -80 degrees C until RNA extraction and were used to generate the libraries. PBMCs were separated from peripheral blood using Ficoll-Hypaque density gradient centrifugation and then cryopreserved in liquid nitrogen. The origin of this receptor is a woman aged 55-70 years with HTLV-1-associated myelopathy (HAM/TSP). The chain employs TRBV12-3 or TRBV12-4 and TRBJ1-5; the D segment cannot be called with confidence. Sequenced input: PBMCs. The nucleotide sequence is TGTGCCAGCAGCCCAGATAGCAATCAGCCCCAGCATTTT. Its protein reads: CASSPDSNQPQHF.